These T cell receptor beta chains were read from a single sample in a study of OX40 agonist ivuxolimab in advanced cancers. Profiling relied on immunoSEQ multiplex PCR, and the TCRdb table lists in-frame clones only, not all of them. Of tens of thousands of clones in the sample, about 90% were seen once. Sequencing was performed on CD4+ or CD8+ T cells sorted from blood, taken in a trial of the OX40 agonist ivuxolimab. All receptors derive from an adult with an advanced solid tumor such as melanoma, head and neck, liver or kidney cancer. CDR3s include the opening cysteine and the closing phenylalanine or tryptophan. The D gene is left open where the match is weak. The size of a clone is reported for some rows only, either as once, few or many, or as a class for expanded clones.

>TRBJ2-1|NA|TRBD2|TRBV7-9
CASSRGGIPLNEQFF
TGTGCCAGCAGCCGGGGGGGTATCCCCCTCAATGAGCAGTTCTTC
>TRBJ2-7|NA|NA|TRBV4-1
CASSQVQPAYEQYF
TGCGCCAGCAGCCAAGTACAGCCAGCCTACGAGCAGTACTTC
>TRBJ2-7|few|TRBD2|TRBV2
CASSRSGTSGNTYEQYF
TGTGCCAGCAGCCGATCCGGGACTAGCGGGAACACATACGAGCAGTACTTC
>TRBJ1-1|few|NA|TRBV7-3
CASSLGRPGTEAFF
TGTGCCAGCAGCTTAGGTCGGCCTGGGACTGAAGCTTTCTTT
>TRBJ2-2|NA|NA|TRBV27
CASRGLFSHTGELFF
TGTGCCAGCAGGGGACTTTTTTCACACACCGGGGAGCTGTTTTTT
>TRBJ2-7|once|NA|TRBV6-1
CASSVARYEQYF
TGTGCCAGCAGTGTAGCCCGCTACGAGCAGTACTTC
>TRBJ1-2|NA|NA|TRBV2
CASSEGQAVGYTF
TGTGCCAGCAGTGAAGGACAGGCTGTAGGCTACACCTTC
>TRBJ2-3|once|NA|TRBV19
CASSIGARSSTDTQYF
TGTGCCAGTAGTATAGGGGCACGATCTAGCACAGATACGCAGTATTTT
>TRBJ2-1|NA|TRBD2|TRBV6-5
CASSYPRGSSYNEQFF
TGTGCCAGCAGTTACCCACGCGGGAGCTCCTACAATGAGCAGTTCTTC
>TRBJ2-3|NA|NA|TRBV7-9
CASSSPGDPSTDTQYF
TGTGCCAGCAGCTCGCCAGGGGACCCTAGCACAGATACGCAGTATTTT
>TRBJ2-3|NA|TRBD2|TRBV12-5
CASGIGLEPDTQYF
TGTGCTAGTGGTATCGGACTAGAACCAGATACGCAGTATTTT
>TRBJ2-7|few|TRBD2|TRBV5-6
CASSRLALAVRSSYEQYF
TGTGCCAGCAGCCGCTTAGCTCTAGCGGTTAGAAGCTCCTACGAGCAGTACTTC
>TRBJ1-2|NA|NA|TRBV5-6
CASSLQTNYGYTF
TGTGCCAGCAGCCTTCAGACTAACTATGGCTACACCTTC
>TRBJ1-1|few|NA|TRBV29-1
CSVGKTAEAFF
TGCAGCGTTGGAAAGACAGCTGAAGCTTTCTTT
>TRBJ2-5|NA|NA|TRBV5-4
CASSKVDNQETQYF
TGTGCCAGCAGCAAGGTGGACAACCAAGAGACCCAGTACTTC
>TRBJ2-4|NA|TRBD1|TRBV18
CASSPGTGINIQYF
TGTGCCAGCTCCCCGGGGACAGGGATAAACATTCAGTACTTC
>TRBJ2-7|NA|NA|TRBV29-1
CSVLQGNEQYF
TGCAGCGTTCTACAGGGCAACGAGCAGTACTTC
>TRBJ2-3|NA|TRBD1|TRBV7-9
CASSGTGSYVNTQYF
TGTGCCAGCAGCGGGACAGGGTCCTACGTTAATACGCAGTATTTT
>TRBJ1-5|NA|TRBD1|TRBV6-5
CASSSGQNSNQPQHF
TGTGCCAGCAGTTCGGGACAGAATAGCAATCAGCCCCAGCATTTT
>TRBJ2-7|NA|TRBD2|TRBV5-8
CASSPRLAGVNYEQYF
TGTGCCAGCAGCCCCAGACTAGCGGGAGTCAACTACGAGCAGTACTTC
>TRBJ2-7|NA|TRBD2|TRBV6-1
CASTQSGLAYEQYF
TGTGCCAGCACCCAAAGCGGACTAGCCTACGAGCAGTACTTC
>TRBJ1-1|once|NA|TRBV28
CASSLVSRGIEAFF
TGTGCCAGCAGTTTGGTTTCCAGGGGCATTGAAGCTTTCTTT
>TRBJ2-3|once|NA|TRBV15
CATSREGELTDTQYF
TGTGCCACCAGCAGAGAGGGGGAACTCACAGATACGCAGTATTTT
>TRBJ1-1|NA|NA|TRBV25-1
CASRDYRAMNTEAFF
TGTGCCAGCAGGGATTACAGGGCCATGAACACTGAAGCTTTCTTT
>TRBJ2-7|NA|NA|TRBV2
CASSEARQGLSYEQYF
TGTGCCAGCAGTGAAGCGAGGCAGGGCCTCTCCTACGAGCAGTACTTC
>TRBJ2-3|NA|TRBD1|TRBV5-1
CASSTGTGLGDTQYF
TGCGCCAGCAGCACCGGGACAGGGCTTGGAGATACGCAGTATTTT